The rows below give T cell receptor beta chains drawn from one sample of a study of blood T cells in healthy people across ages. MiXCR, run by TCRdb on the 5' RACE reads, gives a single entry per CDR3 protein. In the table there are 650,000 to 800,000 distinct CDR3 sequences, roughly 44% of which are singletons. Material: blood. The receptors originated from a man between 60 and 75 years old in good health. Each CDR3 is given with its conserved first and last residue. Each record gives: V gene, D gene, clone size, J gene, CDR3 DNA, CDR3 protein. The D gene is left open where the match is weak. Where a row states a size, it is once, few, many or the class of an expanded clone; other rows omit it.

>TRBV6-6|-|once|TRBJ1-5
TGTGCCAGCAGTTACTCGCACAGCCAGCCCCAGCATTTT
CASSYSHSQPQHF
>TRBV12-3/TRBV12-4|-|few|TRBJ1-2
TGTGCCAGCAGTGGCCCCCGGAGTCCGGGCTACACCTTC
CASSGPRSPGYTF
>TRBV7-6|-|-|TRBJ2-1
TGTGCCAGCAGCCCCCCAGGGACAAGTTACAATGAGCAGTTCTTC
CASSPPGTSYNEQFF
>TRBV6-2/TRBV6-3|-|-|TRBJ2-1
TGTGCCAGCTCAACTTGGGAAACTACAGGCTCCTACAATGAGCAGTTCTTC
CASSTWETTGSYNEQFF
>TRBV6-6|TRBD2|-|TRBJ2-3
TGTGCCAGCATTGCGGGGGGGCCCACAGATACGCAGTATTTT
CASIAGGPTDTQYF
>TRBV6-1|-|-|TRBJ2-7
TGTGCCAGCAGTGAATTGGAGGTGGGCTACGAGCAGTACTTC
CASSELEVGYEQYF
>TRBV12-3/TRBV12-4|-|-|TRBJ2-3
TGTGCCAGCAGTCATTTAGCAGGGTCCACAGATACGCAGTATTTT
CASSHLAGSTDTQYF
>TRBV7-2|-|-|TRBJ1-2
TGTGCCAGCAGCTTAGGGATACAATCTACCAACTATGGCTACACCTTC
CASSLGIQSTNYGYTF
>TRBV20-1|-|-|TRBJ1-1
TGCAGTGCTAGAGGGGATTGGGGCAGCGTGGCTTTCTTT
CSARGDWGSVAFF
>TRBV15|TRBD2|-|TRBJ2-5
TGTGCCACCAGCAGAGAGCTCGGGGGGGCGAATGAGCAGTACTTC
CATSRELGGANEQYF
>TRBV4-3|-|once|TRBJ2-7
TGCGCCAGCAGCCAACAGCATCGAAGCAACTACGAGCAGTACTTC
CASSQQHRSNYEQYF
>TRBV4-2|TRBD1|-|TRBJ2-7
TGTGCCAGCAGCCAAGATTGGATGACAGGGACCTCCTACGAGCAGTACTTC
CASSQDWMTGTSYEQYF
>TRBV4-3|-|-|TRBJ2-7
TGCGCCAGCAGCCAAGATCTAGCCTACGAGCAGTACTTC
CASSQDLAYEQYF
>TRBV5-1|TRBD2|-|TRBJ2-7
TGCGCCAGCAGTTTTAGCGGGGAATCCTACGAGCAGTACTTC
CASSFSGESYEQYF
>TRBV20-1|-|-|TRBJ2-3
TGCAGTGCTAGAGATTCGGAGGCCATCACAGATACGCAGTATTTT
CSARDSEAITDTQYF
>TRBV24-1|-|-|TRBJ2-5
TGTGCCACCAGTGATTTCGGGACCCAGTACTTC
CATSDFGTQYF
>TRBV7-9|TRBD1|-|TRBJ1-2
TGTGCCTCCTCAGGGGGGGGACCCTATGGCTACACCTTC
CASSGGGPYGYTF
>TRBV12-3/TRBV12-4|-|-|TRBJ1-1
TGTGCCAGCAGTGATCGACCGGGACTGAAGAACACTGAAGCTTTCTTT
CASSDRPGLKNTEAFF
>TRBV3-1|-|-|TRBJ2-1
TGTGCCAGCAGCCAAGGGGCTAGCGCGAGCAATGAGCAGTTCTTC
CASSQGASASNEQFF
>TRBV6-2/TRBV6-3|-|-|TRBJ2-7
TGTGCCAGCAGTTACCGGAGGGACAATGAGCAGTACTTC
CASSYRRDNEQYF
>TRBV7-9|-|-|TRBJ1-2
TGTGCCAGCAGCCAGGGGACCGACTATGGCTACACCTTC
CASSQGTDYGYTF
>TRBV20-1|-|-|TRBJ2-7
TGCAGTGCTATAGGGGGGTTCGACGAGCAGTACTTC
CSAIGGFDEQYF
>TRBV18|TRBD1|-|TRBJ1-1
TGTGCCAGCTCATGGGTCCACCGGGACAGGGGCGAGACTGAAGCTTTCTTT
CASSWVHRDRGETEAFF
>TRBV10-3|TRBD1|few|TRBJ2-1
TGTGCCATCGCCGCACAGGGGAATAGGAATGAGCAGTTCTTC
CAIAAQGNRNEQFF
>TRBV4-1|TRBD1|-|TRBJ2-2
TGCGCCAGCAGCCAAGTAGGGGACAGGGACACCGGGGAGCTGTTTTTT
CASSQVGDRDTGELFF
>TRBV6-2/TRBV6-3|-|-|TRBJ2-7
TGTGCCAGCAGTGACTACCAATCCTCCTACAATGAGCAGTACTTC
CASSDYQSSYNEQYF
>TRBV7-9|-|-|TRBJ2-3
TGTGCCAGCAGCCCATCGGGGATAGACACAGATACGCAGTATTTT
CASSPSGIDTDTQYF
>TRBV20-1|-|few|TRBJ1-2
TGCAGTGCCATGACGGCCTGGGACTATGGCTACACCTTC
CSAMTAWDYGYTF
>TRBV27|TRBD2|-|TRBJ2-5
TGTGCCAGCAGTTTTCGGCGGACTAGCGGGGGTCGAGAGACCCAGTACTTC
CASSFRRTSGGRETQYF
>TRBV24-1|-|few|TRBJ2-1
TGTGCCACCAGTGGGCCCTTTGGGCATGAGCAGTTCTTC
CATSGPFGHEQFF
>TRBV29-1|TRBD2|few|TRBJ2-7
TGCAGCGTCTCGGGGGGGAGCGAGCAGTACTTC
CSVSGGSEQYF
>TRBV5-5|-|-|TRBJ2-7
TGTGCCAGCAGCGACAGCCCGGCCTACGAGCAGTACTTC
CASSDSPAYEQYF
>TRBV20-1|-|few|TRBJ1-6
TGCAGTGCTAGCCCCGGGGGGCAAAATTCACCCCTCCACTTT
CSASPGGQNSPLHF
>TRBV21-1|-|few|TRBJ1-2
TGTGCCAGCAGCAAAGAAGCTAACTATGGCTACACCTTC
CASSKEANYGYTF
>TRBV4-3|-|-|TRBJ2-5
TGCGCCAGCAGCCAAGAGGGCAGGGAAAGGCAAGAGACCCAGTACTTC
CASSQEGRERQETQYF
>TRBV7-2|TRBD2|many|TRBJ2-7
TGTGCCAGCAGCTTAGGCGGGACTAGCGGGGGATACGAGCAGTACTTC
CASSLGGTSGGYEQYF
>TRBV6-2/TRBV6-3|TRBD2|-|TRBJ2-7
TGTGCCAGCAGTTACGGGACTAGCGGGGGGCTTAATGAGCAGTACTTC
CASSYGTSGGLNEQYF
>TRBV12-3/TRBV12-4|-|-|TRBJ2-7
TGTGCCAGCAGTTTAGCCAGAGGGGACGAGCAGTACTTC
CASSLARGDEQYF
>TRBV7-9|-|few|TRBJ1-1
TGTGCCAGCAGCTATACAGGGAATTCGGATGAAGCTTTCTTT
CASSYTGNSDEAFF
>TRBV7-2|-|-|TRBJ1-6
TGTGCCAGCAGCGCCCGACAGGACGGGAATTCACCCCTCCACTTT
CASSARQDGNSPLHF
>TRBV7-2|-|-|TRBJ1-1
TGTGCCAGCAGCTCCCGACTGACTACTACGGTAGTAACTGAAGCTTTCTTT
CASSSRLTTTVVTEAFF
>TRBV5-1|TRBD1|few|TRBJ2-5
TGCGCCAGCAGCTCGACAGGGAGCCAAGAGACCCAGTACTTC
CASSSTGSQETQYF
>TRBV4-1|-|few|TRBJ2-1
TGCGCCAGCAGCTGGGACTCCTACAATGAGCAGTTCTTC
CASSWDSYNEQFF
>TRBV20-1|-|-|TRBJ1-5
TGCAGTGCTAGACGATCGGCCAGGGCCCCTTCAGGGGCCAATCAGCCCCAGCATTTT
CSARRSARAPSGANQPQHF
>TRBV7-6|TRBD2|-|TRBJ2-7
TGTGCCAGCAGCCCTAGCCGGGGGGCCTACGAGCAGTACTTC
CASSPSRGAYEQYF
>TRBV7-2|-|few|TRBJ2-7
TGTGCCAGCAAAGAGGAACCGACCTCCTACGAGCAGTACTTC
CASKEEPTSYEQYF
>TRBV2|TRBD2|-|TRBJ2-1
TGTGCCAGTGGGACGGGACTAGCGGTTTACAATGAGCAGTTCTTC
CASGTGLAVYNEQFF
>TRBV29-1|-|once|TRBJ1-2
TGCAGCGTTAATGACCCTCAGGGTAAATATGGCTACACCTTC
CSVNDPQGKYGYTF